This TCR beta chain came from a study of CD8 T cells in Susac syndrome (dated by TCRdb to the late 2010s). As for the study more broadly: The study used repertoire sequencing to test whether antigen drove CD8+ T cell activation and differentiation in Susac syndrome. CD8+ T cell repertoire clonality was compared between about a dozen healthy donors, approximately 14 Susac syndrome patients and fewer than 19 multiple sclerosis patients.

RNA was extracted using the RNeasy kit, and 0.5 to 1 microgram was reverse transcribed with random hexamers. The immunoSEQ multiplex PCR assay, covering 54 Vbeta and 13 Jbeta segments, was used to amplify TCR beta CDR3 regions. To correct PCR amplification bias, a synthetic template baseline was used for both primer optimization and computational correction. As for the authors' bioinformatics: Reads were annotated to V, D and J genes according to IMGT and were analyzed with immunoSEQ Analyzer, with only productive sequences retained. Clonality was calculated as one minus the Shannon entropy normalized by log2 of the number of productive unique sequences. For each patient and control, public and private clones were evaluated within the 100 most prevalent clones. Susac-specific clones were defined as absent from healthy and MS cohorts, around 970 published viral clones and other ImmuneACCESS disease sequences. Through fastp at Q25 and MiXCR, TCRdb rebuilt clones from the public reads, retaining in-frame beta chains. Each record represents a unique CDR3 protein, reported with the most common genes and DNA among its rows. These V and J calls originate from TCRdb's pipeline instead of the authors' own analysis. Within this sample are about 60,000 distinct CDR3 sequences, with around 95% of them counted one time only. In total, the top ten clones hold 0.56% of the sample.

V is pared back by 6 bases and J by 0 bases, with 6 bases lying between the germline termini. CDR1 MNHEY and CDR2 SVGAGI were looked up in the germline V gene. The CDR3 contains 13 residues, cysteine and phenylalanine counted. The only DNA kept is the CDR3, 39 bases in frame from the first base. Peripheral blood CD8+ and CD4+ T cells from healthy donors, Susac syndrome patients and multiple sclerosis patients were profiled using high-throughput TCR beta sequencing. Multiple sclerosis controls were treatment-naive patients with stable or active relapsing-remitting disease fulfilling revised McDonald criteria. Bulk CD8+ and CD4+ T cells were purified magnetically by negative isolation, whereas CD8+ TEMRA cells were enriched by FACS. Blood was drawn into EDTA tubes, processed within 24 hours, and PBMCs were isolated by density gradient centrifugation. PBMCs intended for TCR sequencing were frozen in liquid nitrogen and were later thawed in a 37 degrees C water bath. Purity of sorted or isolated CD4+, CD8+ and CD8+ TEMRA cells was at least 90%.

What the authors observed across the whole study: The study acknowledged that relatively few individuals were included in the TCR sequencing and HLA analysis.

This clonotype was seen a few times. Its target antigen remains unknown. Qualities for individual bases were not recorded, and no much larger clone is one base off. This receptor was taken from a human donor with multiple sclerosis. This sequence uses TRBV6-5 and TRBJ2-1; TRBD2 is possibly the D segment (6 matching bases). The sequenced sample was CD8+ T cells from PBMCs. The nucleotide sequence reads TGTGCCAGCAGCGGGAGCTCCTACAATGAGCAGTTCTTC. This translates into CASSGSSYNEQFF.